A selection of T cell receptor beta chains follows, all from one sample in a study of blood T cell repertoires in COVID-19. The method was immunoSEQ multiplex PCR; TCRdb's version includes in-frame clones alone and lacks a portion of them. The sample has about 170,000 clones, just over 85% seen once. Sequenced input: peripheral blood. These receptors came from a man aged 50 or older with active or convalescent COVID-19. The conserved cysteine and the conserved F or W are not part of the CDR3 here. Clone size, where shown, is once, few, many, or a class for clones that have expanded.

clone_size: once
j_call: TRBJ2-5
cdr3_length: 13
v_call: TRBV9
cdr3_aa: ASSVGLQYQETQY

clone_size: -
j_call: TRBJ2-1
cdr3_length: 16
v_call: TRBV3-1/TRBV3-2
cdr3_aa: ASSQDKTSGVSYNEQF

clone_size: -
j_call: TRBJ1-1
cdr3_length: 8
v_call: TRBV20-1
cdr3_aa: SARATEAF

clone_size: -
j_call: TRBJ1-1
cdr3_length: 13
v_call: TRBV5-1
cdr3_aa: ASSPGPGQSTEAF

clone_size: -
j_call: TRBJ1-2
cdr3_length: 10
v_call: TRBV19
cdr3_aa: ASMEGAYGYT

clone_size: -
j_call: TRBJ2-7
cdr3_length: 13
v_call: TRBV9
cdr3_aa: ASSVGSASSYEQY

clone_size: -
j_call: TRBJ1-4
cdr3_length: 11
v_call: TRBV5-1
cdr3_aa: ASSLNFGSGLF

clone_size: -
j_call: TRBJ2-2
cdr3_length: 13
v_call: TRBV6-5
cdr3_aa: ASIRQGATNGELF

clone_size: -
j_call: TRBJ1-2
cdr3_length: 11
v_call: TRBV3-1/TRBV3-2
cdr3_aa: ASSQGQLYGYT

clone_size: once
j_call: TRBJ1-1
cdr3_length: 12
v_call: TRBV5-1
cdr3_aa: ASRTRTLDTEAF

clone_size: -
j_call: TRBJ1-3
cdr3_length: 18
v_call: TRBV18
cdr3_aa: ASSPLELTGGRLEKNTIY

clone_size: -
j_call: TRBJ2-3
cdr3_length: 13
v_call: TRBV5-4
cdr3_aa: ASSFPDKSTDTQY

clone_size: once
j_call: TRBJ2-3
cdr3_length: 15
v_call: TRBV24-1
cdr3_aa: ATSEPSSSGGLDTQY

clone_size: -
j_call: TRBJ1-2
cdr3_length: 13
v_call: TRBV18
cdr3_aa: ASSPQGQGNAGYT

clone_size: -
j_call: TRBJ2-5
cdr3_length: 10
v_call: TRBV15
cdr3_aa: ATSNSQETQY

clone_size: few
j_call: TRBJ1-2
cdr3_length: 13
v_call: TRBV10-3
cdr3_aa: AISESVTANYGYT

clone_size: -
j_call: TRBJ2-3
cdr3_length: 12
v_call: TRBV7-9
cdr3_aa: ASSPRRETDTQY

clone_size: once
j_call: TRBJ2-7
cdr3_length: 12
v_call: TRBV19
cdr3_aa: ASSMEGYGYEQY

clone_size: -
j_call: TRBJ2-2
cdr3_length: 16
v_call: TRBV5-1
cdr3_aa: ASSLGRRPFANTGELF

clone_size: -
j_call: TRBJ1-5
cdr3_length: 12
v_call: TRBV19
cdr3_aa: ASSIDRINQPQH

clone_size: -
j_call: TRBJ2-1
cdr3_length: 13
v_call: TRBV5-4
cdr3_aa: ASSPGTGVYNEQF

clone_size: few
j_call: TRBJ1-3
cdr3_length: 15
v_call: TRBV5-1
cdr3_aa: ASSALPTVSPGNTIY

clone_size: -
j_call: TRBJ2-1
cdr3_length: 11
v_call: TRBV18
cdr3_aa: ASSASRSDEQF

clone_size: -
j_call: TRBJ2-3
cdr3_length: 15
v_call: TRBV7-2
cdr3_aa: ASSLISGRIYTDTQY

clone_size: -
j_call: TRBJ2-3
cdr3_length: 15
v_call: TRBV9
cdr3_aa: ASSLWEIAGVSDTQY

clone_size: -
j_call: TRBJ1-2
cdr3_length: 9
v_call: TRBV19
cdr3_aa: ASSHTGGYT

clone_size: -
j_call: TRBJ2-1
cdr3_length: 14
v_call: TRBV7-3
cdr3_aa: ASSRYRVSSYNEQF

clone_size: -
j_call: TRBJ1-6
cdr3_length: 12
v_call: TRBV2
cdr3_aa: ASSEGRGPSPLH

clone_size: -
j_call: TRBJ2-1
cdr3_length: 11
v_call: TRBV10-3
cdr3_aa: AISELADNEQF

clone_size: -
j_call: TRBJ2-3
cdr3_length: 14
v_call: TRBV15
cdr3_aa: ATSRDLAASTDTQY

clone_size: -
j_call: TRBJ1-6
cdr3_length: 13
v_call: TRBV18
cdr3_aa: ASSPSGRNNSPLH

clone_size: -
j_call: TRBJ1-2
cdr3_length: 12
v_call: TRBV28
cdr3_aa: ASSTGTGQYGYT

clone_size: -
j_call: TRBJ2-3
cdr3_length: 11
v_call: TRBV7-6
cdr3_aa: ASSADRGDTQY

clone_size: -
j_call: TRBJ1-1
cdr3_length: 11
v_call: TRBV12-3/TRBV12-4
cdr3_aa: ASSLVGNTEAF

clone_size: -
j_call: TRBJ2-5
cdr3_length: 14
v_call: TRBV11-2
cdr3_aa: ASSLGPPTGRETQY

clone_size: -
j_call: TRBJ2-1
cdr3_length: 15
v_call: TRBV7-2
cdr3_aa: ASSFRVRAGPSLEQF

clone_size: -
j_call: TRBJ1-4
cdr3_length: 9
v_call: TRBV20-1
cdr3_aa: SAEYNEKLF

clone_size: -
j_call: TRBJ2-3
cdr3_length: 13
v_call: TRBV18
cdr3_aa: ASSPTTSGTDTQY

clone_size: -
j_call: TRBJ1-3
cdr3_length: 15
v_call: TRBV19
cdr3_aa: ASSITSGQSSGNTIY

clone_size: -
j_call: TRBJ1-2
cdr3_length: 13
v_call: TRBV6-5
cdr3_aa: ASSYSRHTGSGYT

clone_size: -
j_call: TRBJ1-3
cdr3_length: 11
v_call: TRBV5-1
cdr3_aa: ASSPDTGNTIY

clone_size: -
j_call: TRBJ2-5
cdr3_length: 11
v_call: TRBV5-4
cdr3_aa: ASRGGDQETQY

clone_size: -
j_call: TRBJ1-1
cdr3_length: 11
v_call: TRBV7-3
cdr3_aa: ASSIAKVAEAF

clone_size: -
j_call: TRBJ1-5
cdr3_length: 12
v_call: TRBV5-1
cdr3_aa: ASSLDWEVGPQH

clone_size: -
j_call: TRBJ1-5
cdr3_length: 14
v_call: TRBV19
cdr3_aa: ASCLRAGFFDQPQH

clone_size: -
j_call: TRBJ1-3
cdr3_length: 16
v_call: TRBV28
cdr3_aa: ASSLNLAGVLSGNTIY

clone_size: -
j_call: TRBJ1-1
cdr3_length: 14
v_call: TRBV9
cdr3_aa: ASSVDPGLVNTEAF

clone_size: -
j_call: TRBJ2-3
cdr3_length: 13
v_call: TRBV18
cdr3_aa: ASSPRDRLTDTQY

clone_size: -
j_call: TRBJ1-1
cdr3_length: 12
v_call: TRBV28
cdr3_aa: ASSRPGANTEAF

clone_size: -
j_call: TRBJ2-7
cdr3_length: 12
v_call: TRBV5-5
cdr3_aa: ASRLIPDSYEQY